Below, 5 T cell receptor beta chains from the same sample are listed, as sequenced in a study of radiotherapy plus CTLA-4 blockade in lung cancer. Libraries were prepared by immunoSEQ multiplex PCR; TCRdb keeps only in-frame clonotypes and omits some of them. This table has 89,000 or so clones, 80% to 85% appearing once. The material was peripheral blood, obtained from a patient treated with radiotherapy plus ipilimumab. These receptors were taken from a human donor with non-small cell lung cancer who had a partial response to radiotherapy plus ipilimumab.

This rearrangement joins TRBV27 to TRBJ2-2; TRBD2 matches at 11 bases. With V trimmed by 6 bases and J by 4 bases, 13 bases remained unmatched. This CDR3 comprises 18 residues. Germline V lookup: CDR1 MNHEY, CDR2 SMNVEV (reference sequence). The CDR3 DNA reads TGTGCCAGCAGCGTTTGGTCTCTAGCGGGAGGCCGCACCGGGGAGCTGTTTTTT. Translated: CASSVWSLAGGRTGELFF.

For the CDR3, the DNA is TGTGCCAGCAGCGAGACTAGCGGGGCTCCTAATACGCAGTATTTT. It codes for CASSETSGAPNTQYF. The chain joins TRBV7-3 to TRBJ2-3, with 11 nucleotides matching TRBD2. The CDR3 runs to 15 residues. The V gene's germline CDR1 is SGHTA and CDR2 FQGTGA. Unmatched junction bases numbered 8, after V lost 5 bases and J lost 7 bases.

This clone was observed a handful of times. The chain is built from TRBV6-1 and TRBJ2-4, with 11 bases matching TRBD1. This CDR3 is 15 amino acids long. V dropped 3 bases and J dropped 15; count of bases not matched to a gene: 13. Germline assignment: CDR1 MNHNS and CDR2 SASEGT. The CDR3: CASSETGTGGAGWYF. As DNA, the CDR3 is TGTGCCAGCAGTGAGACCGGGACAGGGGGGGCCGGGTGGTACTTC.

The chain combines TRBV5-1 with TRBJ1-2, with TRBD1 matching 8 bases. J lost 4 bases, V lost 4 bases, and 9 bases had no gene match. Germline-derived CDR1 and CDR2 are SGHRS and YFSETQ. The CDR3 runs to 15 residues. CDR3 in DNA: TGCGCCAGCAGCCCGGACAGGGTGGACCTCTATGGCTACACCTTC. It yields the protein CASSPDRVDLYGYTF.

This sequence joins TRBV9 and TRBJ2-2; D may be TRBD2 (5 bases). The V gene lost 0 bases and the J gene lost 1 base, with 10 bases spanning the gap. The CDR3 loop spans 16 amino acids. The V gene's germline CDR1 is SGDLS and CDR2 YYNGEE. The CDR3 sequence is CASSVGWTLNTGELFF. In nucleotides, the CDR3 is TGTGCCAGCAGCGTAGGTTGGACTTTGAACACCGGGGAGCTGTTTTTT.